The 16 T cell receptor beta chains below were found in one sample sequenced in a study of blood T cells in healthy people across ages. A J-beta primer mix and a sample-barcoded 5' primer were used in a second PCR of roughly 7 to 12 cycles. In TCRdb, the 5' RACE reads were re-called with MiXCR into one record per CDR3 protein. The table lists about 720,000 distinct CDR3 sequences, approximately 22% of them singletons. The sequenced sample was blood. Source of these receptors: a man in his 70s in good health.

This clonotype was seen a few times. The genes are TRBV7-9 and TRBJ2-1; the D gene could be TRBD1 or TRBD2 (5 bases each). V was cut by 2 bases and J by 0 bases, with 14 bases left in between. The CDR3 sequence is 17 residues long. CDR1 is SEHNR and CDR2 is FQNEAQ in the germline V gene (reference sequence). The CDR3 here is CASSLWFRDHSYNEQFF. CDR3 nucleotide sequence: TGTGCCAGCAGCTTATGGTTCCGGGACCACTCCTACAATGAGCAGTTCTTC.

The gene calls are TRBV3-1 and TRBJ2-4, with TRBD1 as a possible D gene (5 bases). This CDR3 contains 14 residues. Germline CDR1 and CDR2: LGHDT and YNNKEL (reference sequence). The V end was cut by 2 bases, the J end by 8 bases, with 13 bases between. The CDR3 region has the DNA TGTGCCAGCAGCCAACGCGCAGGGCAGGACATTCAGTACTTC. This codes for CASSQRAGQDIQYF. The whole variable domain, filled in from reference TRBV3-1 and TRBJ2-4, reads DTAVSQTPKYLVTQMGNDKSIKCEQNLGHDTMYWYKQDSKKFLKIMFSYNNKELIINETVPNRFSPKSPDKAHLNLHINSLELGDSAVYFCASSQRAGQDIQYFGAGTRLSVL.

In this sample, this clonotype turned up a few times. The chain carries TRBV28 and TRBJ2-3; D might be TRBD2 (6 bases). V was shortened by 2 bases and J by 0 bases, with 12 bases between the two germline ends. Germline CDR1 MDHEN, CDR2 SYDVKM. The CDR3 runs 16 residues. In DNA form, the CDR3 reads TGTGCCAGCAGTTTACCGGGACTCCGTAGCACAGATACGCAGTATTTT. Amino acids: CASSLPGLRSTDTQYF.

This clonotype came up a few times. The CDR3, as DNA: TGCAGTGCTCGCCCGCTACAGGGAACAGAGACCCAGTACTTC. This codes for CSARPLQGTETQYF. The rearrangement joins TRBV20-1 to TRBJ2-7; D may be TRBD1 (6 bases). The J call is doubtful: the DNA matches TRBJ2-5 better. This CDR3 region has 14 residues. CDR1 is DFQATT, CDR2 SNEGSKA, per germline (reference sequence).

This clonotype appeared a few times. The chain carries TRBV3-1 and TRBJ2-7; no definite D call. This CDR3 has 12 amino acids. From germline, CDR1 is LGHDT and CDR2 YNNKEL (reference sequence). Trimming pared 3 bases from V and 4 bases from J, leaving 7 bases between. This CDR3 is CASSHDTYEQYF. Here the CDR3 DNA reads TGTGCCAGCAGCCACGACACGTACGAGCAGTACTTC.

This chain links TRBV5-5 with TRBJ2-3; no definite D call. The V end was cut by 0 bases, the J end by 2 bases, with 10 bases between. The CDR3 spans 15 residues. The germline gives CDR1 SGHKS, CDR2 YYEKEE (reference sequence). CDR3 amino acids: CASSLAALYTDTQYF. The CDR3 DNA follows: TGTGCCAGCAGCTTGGCGGCCCTTTACACAGATACGCAGTATTTT.

This clonotype was counted only a few times. The chain employs TRBV7-9 and TRBJ2-1; tentative D call: TRBD2 (5 bases). V dropped 0 bases and J dropped 6 bases, with 12 bases sitting between them. Germline assignment: CDR1 SEHNR and CDR2 FQNEAQ (reference sequence). The CDR3 covers 15 residues. The CDR3 sequence is CASSLAVAMANEQFF. DNA for the CDR3: TGTGCCAGCAGCTTAGCCGTAGCGATGGCCAATGAGCAGTTCTTC. The entire variable domain, with the rest obtained from reference TRBV7-9 and TRBJ2-1, is as follows: DTGVSQNPRHKITKRGQNVTFRCDPISEHNRLYWYRQTLGQGPEFLTYFQNEAQLEKSRLLSDRFSAERPKGSFSTLEIQRTEQGDSAMYLCASSLAVAMANEQFFGPGTRLTVL.

The rearrangement links TRBV6-6 to TRBJ1-1; D gene uncertain. CDR3 length: 14 amino acids. V was cut by 2 bases and J by 5 bases, with 12 bases left in between. Germline assignment: CDR1 MNHNY and CDR2 SVGAGI (reference sequence). The DNA of the CDR3 is TGTGCCAGCAGTTACGAAGGCGGCTTGACTGAAGCTTTCTTT. It encodes CASSYEGGLTEAFF.

The sample holds a few counts of this clonotype. The chain has TRBV29-1 and TRBJ2-1, with 13 bases aligning to TRBD2. This CDR3 has 13 residues. Germline V CDR1 and CDR2: SQVTM, ANQGSEA. Trimming removed 4 bases from V and 9 bases from J; junction bases left unmatched: 3. The CDR3 is CSVGGLAGLEQFF. In nucleotides, the CDR3 is TGCAGCGTTGGGGGACTAGCGGGACTTGAGCAGTTCTTC.

This clonotype came up a few times. The rearrangement links TRBV11-2 to TRBJ2-3, with D hard to call. V lost 3 bases and J 1 base, leaving 8 bases between the germline ends. The CDR3 runs 14 residues. CDR1 is SGHAT and CDR2 is FQNNGV in the germline V gene. The CDR3 is CASSLDARTDTQYF. The CDR3 DNA is TGTGCCAGCAGCTTGGACGCCCGCACAGATACGCAGTATTTT.

This clonotype was detected many times. This rearrangement joins TRBV28 to TRBJ2-7; maybe TRBD2 (7 bases). Germline V gives CDR1 MDHEN, CDR2 SYDVKM. CDR3 length: 16 residues. V lost 8 bases, J lost 0 bases, and 20 bases lay in between. The DNA for the CDR3 is TGTGCCAGCTTCAGGGGAGCGGGGAAGAGCTCCTACGAGCAGTACTTC. Amino acid sequence: CASFRGAGKSSYEQYF. Based on the CDR3 plus reference TRBV28 and TRBJ2-7, the full variable domain is DVKVTQSSRYLVKRTGEKVFLECVQDMDHENMFWYRQDPGLGLRLIYFSYDVKMKEKGDIPEGYSVSREKKERFSLILESASTNQTSMYLCASFRGAGKSSYEQYFGPGTRLTVT.

This chain links TRBV6-1 with TRBJ1-2; no definite D call. This CDR3 comprises 14 residues. V was cut by 7 bases and J by 1 base, with 13 bases left in between. Per germline, CDR1 MNHNS and CDR2 SASEGT. This CDR3 is CASTERLINYGYTF. As DNA, the CDR3 is TGTGCCAGCACGGAGCGACTTATTAACTATGGCTACACCTTC.

At least ten counts were recorded for this clonotype. This chain joins TRBV7-3 and TRBJ1-1; the match to TRBD1 covers 11 bases. The CDR3 loop spans 15 amino acids. Germline V CDR1 and CDR2: SGHTA, FQGTGA. The trim removed 5 bases at V and 5 bases at J, leaving 7 bases unmatched. CDR3 bases: TGTGCCAGCAGCGTCGCCGGGACAGGGGGGACTGAAGCTTTCTTT. This translates into CASSVAGTGGTEAFF.

V and J are TRBV3-1 and TRBJ2-5; 14 nucleotides line up with TRBD2. TRBJ2-7 matches the DNA end more closely, so the J call is doubtful. Germline lookup yields CDR1 LGHDT and CDR2 YNNKEL (reference sequence). The CDR3 runs to 15 residues. The CDR3 protein is CASSQGLAGDYEQYF. For the CDR3, the DNA is TGTGCCAGCAGCCAGGGACTAGCGGGGGACTACGAGCAGTACTTC.

J is TRBJ2-3 and V is TRBV12-3 or TRBV12-4, with 10 bases lining up with TRBD2. Trimming removed 5 bases from V and 1 base from J; junction bases left unmatched: 12. The CDR3 sequence is 18 residues long. As DNA, the CDR3 is TGTGCCAGCAGTCCCCAGGGTAGCGGGGGGACTCGCACAGATACGCAGTATTTT. This translates into CASSPQGSGGTRTDTQYF.

This clonotype has a handful of counts. The chain combines TRBV20-1 with TRBJ2-1, with D uncertain. TRBJ2-7 matches the DNA end more closely, so the J call is doubtful. The germline gives CDR1 DFQATT, CDR2 SNEGSKA (reference sequence). The CDR3 consists of 12 residues. This CDR3 is CSARKESEEQYF. DNA of the CDR3: TGCAGTGCTAGAAAGGAATCGGAGGAGCAGTACTTC.